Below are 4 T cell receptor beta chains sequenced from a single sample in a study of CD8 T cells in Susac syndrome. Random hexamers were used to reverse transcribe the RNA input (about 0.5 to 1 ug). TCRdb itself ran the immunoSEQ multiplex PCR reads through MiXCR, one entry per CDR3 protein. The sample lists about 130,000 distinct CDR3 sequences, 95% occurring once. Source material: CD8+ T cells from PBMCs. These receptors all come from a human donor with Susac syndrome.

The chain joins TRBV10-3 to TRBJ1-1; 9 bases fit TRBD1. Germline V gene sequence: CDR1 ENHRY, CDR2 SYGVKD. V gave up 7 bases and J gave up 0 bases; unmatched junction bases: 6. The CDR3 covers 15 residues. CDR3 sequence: CAIKLGQGMNTEAFF. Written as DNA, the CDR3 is TGTGCCATCAAACTCGGACAGGGGATGAACACTGAAGCTTTCTTT.

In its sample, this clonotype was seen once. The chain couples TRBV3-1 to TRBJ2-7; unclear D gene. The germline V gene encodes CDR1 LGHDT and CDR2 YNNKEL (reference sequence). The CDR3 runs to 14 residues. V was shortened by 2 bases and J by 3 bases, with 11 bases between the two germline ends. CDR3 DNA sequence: TGTGCCAGCAGCCAACGCGGTAGACTCTACGAGCAGTACTTC. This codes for CASSQRGRLYEQYF.

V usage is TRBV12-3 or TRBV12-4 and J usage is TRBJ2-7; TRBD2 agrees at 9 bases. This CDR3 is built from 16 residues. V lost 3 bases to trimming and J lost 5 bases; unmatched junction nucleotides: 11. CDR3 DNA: TGTGCCAGCAGTTTCGCCTTAGCGGGAGTAGATAACGAGCAGTACTTC. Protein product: CASSFALAGVDNEQYF.

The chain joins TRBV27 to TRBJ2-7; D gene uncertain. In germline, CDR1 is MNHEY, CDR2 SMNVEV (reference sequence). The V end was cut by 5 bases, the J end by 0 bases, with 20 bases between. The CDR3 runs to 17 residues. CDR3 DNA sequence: TGTGCCAGCAGTCCCCTCGGTATAAGGGCCCGCTCCTACGAGCAGTACTTC. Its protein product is CASSPLGIRARSYEQYF.